The present T cell receptor beta chain was sequenced within a study of shared clonotypes between healthy human individuals. Study at large: CD4 naive and memory got three plates each, CD8 naive two, CD8 memory one.

V dropped 2 bases and J dropped 9; count of bases not matched to a gene: 4. CDR3 length equals 12 residues. Germline assignment: CDR1 SGHNT and CDR2 YYREEE (reference sequence). The data were produced by immunoSEQ multiplex PCR, yet TCRdb's version contains in-frame clones alone and is incomplete. The sample shows about 2.4 million clones, about 92% of them seen only once. Sample: naive CD4+ T cells sorted from blood. As to subset: CD45RA+ positively selected. This sequence was found in a man in his late teens or twenties in good health. The chain has TRBV5-4 and TRBJ1-2, with TRBD1 matching over 7 bases. As DNA, the CDR3 is TGTGCCAGCAGCTTCGACAGGGAACGCTACACCTTC. It yields the protein CASSFDRERYTF.